Listed here is a single TCR beta chain. This specimen comes from a study of blood T cell repertoires in COVID-19. On the study more broadly: Spain, Italy and the United States supplied samples that represented acute and convalescent COVID-19.

Per germline, CDR1 MNHNY and CDR2 SVGAGI (reference sequence). The length of the CDR3 is 15 residues. V lost 9 bases and J lost 2, with 14 bases in between. Clones were read by immunoSEQ multiplex PCR, and TCRdb kept only the in-frame ones, dropping some. The sample lists roughly 86,000 clones, roughly 86% occurring once. Sequences were obtained from peripheral blood. The clonotype comes from a middle-aged man with acute or convalescent COVID-19. The chain uses TRBV6-6 and TRBJ1-6, with D unresolved. The CDR3: CASWVGSPYNSPLHF. The CDR3 DNA is TGTGCCAGTTGGGTGGGCTCACCCTATAATTCACCCCTCCACTTT.